This T cell receptor (beta chain) was retrieved from a study of TIL therapy for anti-PD-1-resistant metastatic lung cancer. Documented time point: pre-treatment sample, taken before nivolumab and TIL therapy. Most excised metastases sampled were pleural nodules or supraclavicular lymph nodes. Sequencing used immunoSEQ v3. Libraries were sequenced to 2 million to 2.5 million read pairs (survey) or about 5-6.5 million (deep). Data came from immunoSEQ multiplex PCR; TCRdb stores just in-frame clones and leaves some out. The repertoire includes 95,000 or so clones, 55% to 75% of them detected once, and approximately 11% sits in the top ten. V lost 7 bases, J lost 7 bases, and 10 bases stayed unmatched. This CDR3 region has 14 residues. Germline CDR1 LNHDA, CDR2 SQIVND (reference sequence).

The sequence was obtained from a person between 25 and 80 years old with non-small cell lung cancer. The V and J genes are TRBV19 and TRBJ2-1; the match to TRBD2 covers 7 bases. The specimen was tumor tissue, collected at baseline. The DNA for the CDR3 is TGTGCCAGTACCCCGCCAGGACTAGGGAATGAGCAGTTCTTC. It encodes CASTPPGLGNEQFF. Full variable domain (missing parts from reference TRBV19 and TRBJ2-1): DGGITQSPKYLFRKEGQNVTLSCEQNLNHDAMYWYRQDPGQGLRLIYYSQIVNDFQKGDIAEGYSVSREKKESFPLTVTSAQKNPTAFYLCASTPPGLGNEQFFGPGTRLTVL.